This T cell receptor (beta chain) was sequenced during a study of cytomegalovirus exposure and HLA in healthy donors. General study points: Analysis was carried out at a later point, and it linked a missense DCLRE1C variant to TCR beta V- and J-gene trimming. Some TCR beta chains (more than 150 of them) were listed as cytomegalovirus-associated. A previous analysis found most TCR beta V segments productive roughly 90% or roughly 30% of the time.

Participants comprised healthy donors of bone marrow. PCR amplification relied on 60 Vbeta primers (plus 13 Jbeta primers). Repertoires were generated with immunoSEQ multiplex PCR, while TCRdb's copy carries only in-frame clones and drops some. The sample shows some 67,000 clones, around 80% of them seen only once. V was pared by 0 bases and J by 8 bases, with 13 bases between. The CDR3 consists of 14 residues. CDR1 is LGHNA, CDR2 YNFKEQ, per germline. Comment on this clone: Antigen specificity is unknown.

The V and J genes are TRBV4-2 and TRBJ1-2; D possibly corresponds to TRBD1 (5 bases). The TCR comes from a man between 35 and 55 years old in good health and CMV-seronegative. The sequenced sample consisted of PBMCs. CDR3 region: CASSQDTGEWGYTF. DNA of the CDR3: TGTGCCAGCAGCCAAGATACAGGCGAGTGGGGCTACACCTTC.